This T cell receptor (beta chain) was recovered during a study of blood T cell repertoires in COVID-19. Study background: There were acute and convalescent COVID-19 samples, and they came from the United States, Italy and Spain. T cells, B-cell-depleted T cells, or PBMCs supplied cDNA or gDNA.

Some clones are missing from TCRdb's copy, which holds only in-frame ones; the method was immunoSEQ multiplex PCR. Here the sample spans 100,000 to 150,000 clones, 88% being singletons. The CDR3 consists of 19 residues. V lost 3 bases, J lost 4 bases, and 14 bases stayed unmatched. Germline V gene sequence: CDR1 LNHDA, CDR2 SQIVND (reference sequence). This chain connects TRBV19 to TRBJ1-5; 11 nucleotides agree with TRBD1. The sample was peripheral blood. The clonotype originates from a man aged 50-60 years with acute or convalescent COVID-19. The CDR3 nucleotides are TGTGCCAGTAGTATTCGATGGTCGGGACAGGGGGGTTTAAATCAGCCCCAGCATTTT. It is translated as CASSIRWSGQGGLNQPQHF.